This T cell receptor beta chain was recorded in a study of blood T cell repertoires in COVID-19. At the level of the study: The United States, Italy and Spain provided the acute and convalescent COVID-19 samples. T cells, B-cell-depleted T cells, or PBMCs supplied cDNA or gDNA.

In the authors' methods: Reference gene primers were amplified, and this amplification served to estimate nucleated cell counts. The data were produced by immunoSEQ multiplex PCR, yet TCRdb's version contains in-frame clones alone and is incomplete. From that table come the V and J calls and clone size; the DNA was used to work out D and trimming. The sample consists of approximately 300,000 clones, approximately 90% of them appearing once. This CDR3 contains 13 residues. Germline CDR1 MNHEY, CDR2 SVGAGI. The V gene lost 4 bases and the J gene lost 2 bases, with 8 bases spanning the gap. Sequenced sample: PBMCs or T cells enriched from blood (not recorded which). The receptor was derived from a young woman who had recovered from COVID-19. The chain carries TRBV6-5 and TRBJ2-5; D is perhaps TRBD2 (6 bases). The CDR3 loop reads CASSLGLQETQYF. The CDR3 DNA reads TGTGCCAGCAGTTTGGGACTGCAAGAGACCCAGTACTTC.